The source of this T cell receptor (beta chain) is a study of cytomegalovirus exposure and HLA in healthy donors. Study at large: Falling in the Caucasian-associated ancestry cluster were 81% of under 500 genotyped donors.

Amplification used 60 Vbeta primers and 13 Jbeta primers. Profiled with immunoSEQ multiplex PCR; TCRdb holds only in-frame clones, not every one. There are about 120,000 clones in the sample; approximately 80% occur only once, and approximately 12% lies in the top ten. On this clone itself: Its cognate antigen is unknown.

Study findings and constraints: Among the most significant clusters, several appeared linked to common viral pathogens in a later analysis. Being productive about 90% or about 30% of the time was typical of most TCR beta V segments in an earlier analysis.

Germline V gene sequence: CDR1 SGHRS, CDR2 YFSETQ. CDR3 length: 15 residues. V shed 0 bases and J 5 bases; nucleotides not matched to a gene: 5. The material sequenced was PBMCs. This TCR derives from a middle-aged woman in good health and CMV-seropositive. The chain recombines TRBV5-1 with TRBJ1-5; 7 nucleotides align to TRBD1. The CDR3 loop is CASSLEGQPYQPQHF. In DNA form, the CDR3 reads TGCGCCAGCAGCTTGGAGGGACAGCCCTATCAGCCCCAGCATTTT.